A single sample gave rise to the 32 T cell receptor beta chains below, sequenced in a study of T cell responses to AZD1222 COVID-19 vaccine. This table comes from immunoSEQ multiplex PCR, and its TCRdb copy is limited to in-frame clones, with some not included. The table shows 98,000 or so clones, with 70% to 90% occurring only once. This material consisted of peripheral blood, taken on day 0 of AZD1222 vaccination. The receptors were sampled from an adult in good health.

This rearrangement joins TRBV9 to TRBJ2-7; the D gene is possibly TRBD2 (6 bases). This CDR3 is built from 12 residues. Trimming cost V 3 bases and J 2 bases, with 6 bases left between them. Germline lookup yields CDR1 SGDLS and CDR2 YYNGEE. CDR3 amino acids: CASSGGAYEQYF. As DNA, the CDR3 is TGTGCCAGCAGCGGGGGGGCCTACGAGCAGTACTTC.

The V call is TRBV2, the J call TRBJ1-5; 7 positions match TRBD1. This CDR3 has 15 amino acids. The germline gives CDR1 SNHLY, CDR2 FYNNEI. V was pared by 6 bases and J by 0 bases, with 5 bases of the junction left unmatched. CDR3 region: CASRGDSNSNQPQHF. CDR3 coding DNA: TGTGCCAGCAGAGGGGACAGCAATAGCAATCAGCCCCAGCATTTT. The full variable domain, its missing parts supplied by reference TRBV2 and TRBJ1-5, is EPEVTQTPSHQVTQMGQEVILRCVPISNHLYFYWYRQILGQKVEFLVSFYNNEISEKSEIFDDQFSVERPDGSNFTLKIRSTKLEDSAMYFCASRGDSNSNQPQHFGDGTRLSIL.

The V gene is TRBV30, the J gene TRBJ1-1; no clear D gene. V lost 1 base and J 0 bases, leaving 6 bases between the germline ends. The CDR3 length is 13 residues. Germline assignment: CDR1 GTSNPN and CDR2 SVGIG (reference sequence). CDR3 amino acids: CAWSGRVNTEAFF. CDR3 nucleotides: TGTGCCTGGAGTGGTAGGGTGAACACTGAAGCTTTCTTT.

The V and J genes are TRBV7-2 and TRBJ2-6, with D uncertain. The length of the CDR3 is 13 residues. The V and J ends lost 3 bases and 3 bases respectively, with 3 bases between them. The germline V gene has CDR1 SGHTA and CDR2 FQGNSA. CDR3 loop: CASSFFGANVLTF. CDR3 nucleotide sequence: TGTGCCAGCAGCTTCTTTGGGGCCAACGTCCTGACTTTC.

The sample holds a few counts of this clone. The V gene is TRBV11-2, the J gene TRBJ2-2; no firm D call. CDR1 SGHAT and CDR2 FQNNGV come from the germline V gene. The CDR3 runs to 14 residues. The V gene lost 3 bases and the J gene lost 6 bases, with 11 bases spanning the gap. The DNA of the CDR3 is TGTGCCAGCAGCTTCCGTTATTCTTCCGGGGAGCTGTTTTTT. Its protein product is CASSFRYSSGELFF.

The chain has TRBV3-1 (or the pseudogene TRBV3-2) and TRBJ2-3; a possible D gene is TRBD2 (6 bases). Trimming removed 4 bases at V and 5 bases at J, with 7 bases between. Germline V CDR1 and CDR2: LGHDT, YNNKEL (reference sequence). The CDR3 covers 12 residues. The DNA for the CDR3 is TGTGCCAGCAGCCGGGGGGAAGATACGCAGTATTTT. Translated, it gives CASSRGEDTQYF.

The V gene is TRBV23-1, the J gene TRBJ2-2; D not certain. TRBV23-1 is marked as an open reading frame, function uncertain. V was cut by 0 bases and J by 1 base, with 3 bases left in between. CDR3 length equals 14 residues. The CDR3 nucleotides read TGCGCCAGCAGTCAATCCCGGAACACCGGGGAGCTGTTTTTT. This codes for CASSQSRNTGELFF.

The chain employs TRBV7-9 and TRBJ1-5; possibly TRBD1 for D (6 bases). The CDR3 is 14 residues long. Trimming stripped 5 bases from V and 6 bases from J, with 14 bases between. CDR1 is SEHNR and CDR2 is FQNEAQ in the germline V gene (reference sequence). The CDR3 bases are TGTGCCAGCAGCCGTCAGGACAGCTCTCAGCCCCAGCATTTT. It yields the protein CASSRQDSSQPQHF.

The rearrangement joins TRBV30 to TRBJ2-3; D might be TRBD2 (6 bases). The CDR3 runs 13 residues. V was shortened by 4 bases and J by 4 bases, with 12 bases between the two germline ends. CDR1 is GTSNPN and CDR2 is SVGIG in the germline V gene (reference sequence). The CDR3 sequence is CAWTSVGADTQYF. For the CDR3, the DNA is TGTGCCTGGACTAGCGTCGGAGCAGATACGCAGTATTTT.

This clone was seen a single time. This chain joins TRBV28 and TRBJ1-5, with D possibly TRBD1 on 5 matching bases. V lost 7 bases and J lost 2, with 15 bases in between. There are 15 residues in the CDR3. CDR1 and CDR2 (germline): MDHEN, SYDVKM. The CDR3 reads CASNLRPGGNQPQHF. The CDR3 nucleotides are TGTGCCAGCAACCTTAGGCCGGGGGGCAATCAGCCCCAGCATTTT. Full variable domain (rest looked up from reference TRBV28 and TRBJ1-5): DVKVTQSSRYLVKRTGEKVFLECVQDMDHENMFWYRQDPGLGLRLIYFSYDVKMKEKGDIPEGYSVSREKKERFSLILESASTNQTSMYLCASNLRPGGNQPQHFGDGTRLSIL.

The chain uses TRBV15 and TRBJ2-3; TRBD2 aligns across 9 bases. The CDR3 sequence is 18 residues long. After removal of 1 base from V and 2 bases from J, the junction contained 10 bases not matched to a gene. Germline assignment: CDR1 LNHNV and CDR2 YYDKDF (reference sequence). CDR3 DNA sequence: TGTGCCACCAGCAGAGGTGCGGGGGGGCTATTCGACACAGATACGCAGTATTTT. Protein sequence: CATSRGAGGLFDTDTQYF.

The chain employs TRBV29-1 and TRBJ1-5, with 7 bases identical to TRBD1. The V gene's germline CDR1 is SQVTM and CDR2 ANQGSEA. V shed 4 bases, J shed 9 bases, and the junction held 6 bases outside the gene matches. The CDR3 totals 12 residues. CDR3 sequence (DNA): TGCAGCGTTGGGACAGGTGAAGGGCCCCAGCATTTT. It codes for CSVGTGEGPQHF.

The CDR3 region has the DNA TGTGCCAGCTCACCACCAGGGACAGGGGTCATGCTCCTCCACTTT. Its translation: CASSPPGTGVMLLHF. V gene TRBV18 combines with J gene TRBJ1-6; 10 bases align to TRBD1. The V gene end was trimmed by 0 bases and the J gene end by 15 bases; junction bases not matched to a gene: 8. The CDR3 sequence is 15 residues long. The germline gives CDR1 KGHSH, CDR2 LQKENI.

The chain couples TRBV4-2 to TRBJ2-2, with D perhaps being TRBD1 or TRBD2 (6 bases each). The CDR3 is made up of 18 amino acids. The germline gives CDR1 LGHNA, CDR2 YNFKEQ. V was pared by 4 bases and J by 0 bases, with 18 bases between. Here the CDR3 reads CASSLGGPLIPNTGELFF. The CDR3 DNA reads as TGTGCCAGCAGCCTCGGGGGCCCATTAATCCCGAACACCGGGGAGCTGTTTTTT.

The chain couples TRBV6-5 to TRBJ1-2, with 8 bases lining up with TRBD1. V lost 6 bases, J lost 6 bases, and 6 bases stayed unmatched. This CDR3 is built from 13 residues. CDR1 and CDR2 (germline): MNHEY, SVGAGI. The CDR3 DNA reads TGTGCCAGCAGAAAACAGGGGGATGATGGCTACACCTTC. This gives the protein CASRKQGDDGYTF.

This clone has a single count. The chain recombines TRBV4-3 with TRBJ2-7, with 9 bases identical to TRBD1. CDR3 length equals 13 residues. V was clipped by 3 bases and J by 3 bases; unmatched bases: 0. Germline values: CDR1 LGHNA, CDR2 YSLEER. This CDR3 reads CASSQTGGYEQYF. As DNA, the CDR3 is TGCGCCAGCAGCCAGACAGGGGGCTACGAGCAGTACTTC.

There are a few counts of this clone. J is TRBJ1-1 and V is TRBV19; 7 positions match TRBD1. The CDR3 is made up of 14 amino acids. Trimming removed 5 bases from V and 6 bases from J; junction bases left unmatched: 9. Germline V gene lookup returns CDR1 LNHDA and CDR2 SQIVND (reference sequence). CDR3: CASSYSGTAPEAFF. CDR3 coding DNA: TGTGCCAGTAGTTACTCCGGGACAGCTCCTGAAGCTTTCTTT.

J is TRBJ2-3 and V is TRBV29-1, with TRBD2 identical over 11 bases. This CDR3 contains 15 residues. With V trimmed by 4 bases and J by 4 bases, 7 bases remained unmatched. CDR1 is SQVTM, CDR2 ANQGSEA, per germline. The CDR3 region is CSVGASGGYADTQYF. CDR3 nucleotide sequence: TGCAGCGTTGGTGCTAGCGGGGGGTACGCAGATACGCAGTATTTT.

This clone was seen more than once but under ten times. V and J are TRBV4-2 and TRBJ2-3; D gene unclear. The germline CDR1 and CDR2 sequences are LGHNA and YNFKEQ. V was cut by 2 bases and J by 2 bases, with 11 bases left in between. The CDR3 consists of 15 residues. The CDR3, as DNA: TGTGCCAGCAGCCAATTTCACGAAACCACAGATACGCAGTATTTT. It translates to CASSQFHETTDTQYF.

This clone was detected once. The chain has TRBV7-9 and TRBJ1-5; 7 bases line up with TRBD1. Germline V gene lookup returns CDR1 SEHNR and CDR2 FQNEAQ (reference sequence). The CDR3 totals 14 residues. After removal of 8 bases from V and 4 bases from J, the junction contained 8 bases not matched to a gene. For the CDR3, the DNA is TGTGCCAGCCGTCGCGCAGGGGGAAATCAGCCCCAGCATTTT. This sequence encodes CASRRAGGNQPQHF. The full variable domain, rest sourced from reference TRBV7-9 and TRBJ1-5, is DTGVSQNPRHKITKRGQNVTFRCDPISEHNRLYWYRQTLGQGPEFLTYFQNEAQLEKSRLLSDRFSAERPKGSFSTLEIQRTEQGDSAMYLCASRRAGGNQPQHFGDGTRLSIL.

V is TRBV28 and J is TRBJ1-5; D is unresolved. The CDR3 loop spans 14 amino acids. Germline CDR1 MDHEN, CDR2 SYDVKM. V was shortened by 4 bases and J by 0 bases, with 7 bases between the two germline ends. This CDR3 is CASSSTDSNQPQHF. In nucleotides, the CDR3 is TGTGCCAGCAGTTCGACGGATAGCAATCAGCCCCAGCATTTT.

The gene calls are TRBV7-2 and TRBJ1-1; maybe TRBD1 (5 bases). The V gene's germline CDR1 is SGHTA and CDR2 FQGNSA. The germline V and J ends were trimmed by 4 bases and 5 bases, with 23 bases remaining between them. This CDR3 region has 17 residues. In DNA, the CDR3 is TGTGCCAGCAGCTACGGACACGGGGTAGGTGGCGTAACTGAAGCTTTCTTT. Protein: CASSYGHGVGGVTEAFF. The full variable domain, completed using reference TRBV7-2 and TRBJ1-1, is GAGVSQSPSNKVTEKGKDVELRCDPISGHTALYWYRQSLGQGLEFLIYFQGNSAPDKSGLPSDRFSAERTGGSVSTLTIQRTQQEDSAVYLCASSYGHGVGGVTEAFFGQGTRLTVV.

The V call is TRBV7-9, the J call TRBJ1-4; D is uncertain. CDR3 size: 14 residues. From germline, CDR1 is SEHNR and CDR2 FQNEAQ (reference sequence). The V end was cut by 6 bases, the J end by 4 bases, with 12 bases between. CDR3 DNA: TGTGCCAGCAGATCCAACCGGGGTAATGAAAAACTGTTTTTT. Translation gives CASRSNRGNEKLFF.

The V call is TRBV9, the J call TRBJ1-1, with 10 nucleotides matching TRBD1. J was trimmed by 7 bases and V by 0 bases; bases with no gene match: 6. Germline values: CDR1 SGDLS, CDR2 YYNGEE. The CDR3 is 15 residues long. Here the CDR3 DNA reads TGTGCCAGCAGCGTAGGGGGGACAGGGGCTGGTGAAGCTTTCTTT. This gives the protein CASSVGGTGAGEAFF.

In DNA form, the CDR3 reads TGTGCCAGCAGCTTCGAAAGGCGCCGGCTAACGAACACCGGGGAGCTGTTTTTT. Protein product: CASSFERRRLTNTGELFF. The chain uses TRBV7-2 and TRBJ2-2; D is uncertain. Germline CDR1 is SGHTA and CDR2 is FQGNSA. Trimming took off 3 bases at V and 0 bases at J, with 17 bases between the two ends. There are 18 residues in the CDR3.

The sample holds a few counts of this clone. The CDR3 region is CASRGGGPEAFF. The CDR3 nucleotides read TGTGCCAGCAGAGGGGGGGGCCCTGAAGCTTTCTTT. The chain joins TRBV6-5 to TRBJ1-1; TRBD1 might be the D (6 bases). The CDR3 length is 12 residues. V was shortened by 6 bases and J by 6 bases, with 11 bases between the two germline ends. In germline, CDR1 is MNHEY, CDR2 SVGAGI.

This chain joins TRBV28 and TRBJ2-7; no clear D. Germline values: CDR1 MDHEN, CDR2 SYDVKM. The CDR3 sequence is 12 residues long. Trimming took 2 bases from V and 4 from J, leaving 6 bases between them. CDR3 DNA: TGTGCCAGCAGTTTAGATAGATACGAGCAGTACTTC. Residues: CASSLDRYEQYF.

This clone turned up a few times. Additional DNA sequences in this sample encode the identical CDR3. The V and J genes are TRBV24-1 and TRBJ1-1; 8 bases are shared with TRBD1. V shed 5 bases and J 5 bases; nucleotides not matched to a gene: 3. Germline loops: CDR1 KGHDR, CDR2 SFDVKD. The CDR3 totals 13 residues. The CDR3 region has the DNA TGTGCCACCAGTGTAGGACAGGGTACTGAAGCTTTCTTT. Translated: CATSVGQGTEAFF.

This rearrangement joins TRBV6-1 to TRBJ2-5; no clear D gene. Germline V gene lookup returns CDR1 MNHNS and CDR2 SASEGT. The CDR3 is 13 residues long. V gave up 3 bases and J gave up 3 bases, with 8 bases separating them. CDR3 in amino acids: CASSEPGEETQYF. In DNA, the CDR3 is TGTGCCAGCAGTGAGCCGGGCGAAGAGACCCAGTACTTC.

CDR3 nucleotide sequence: TGTGCCAGCAGCCATGAGACAGGGGTTGGCTATGGCTACACCTTC. This sequence encodes CASSHETGVGYGYTF. The chain uses TRBV14 and TRBJ1-2; 8 bases are shared with TRBD1. The CDR3 has 15 amino acids. The V gene's germline CDR1 is SGHDN and CDR2 FVKESK. After removal of 3 bases from V and 4 bases from J, the junction contained 7 bases not matched to a gene.

This sequence joins TRBV6-5 and TRBJ1-1, with no clear D. The CDR3 has 14 residues. Germline-derived CDR1 and CDR2 are MNHEY and SVGAGI. The ends were cut back, 2 bases at V and 6 bases at J, with 13 bases in the middle. The CDR3 spells CASSYGEGIAEAFF. CDR3 in DNA: TGTGCCAGCAGTTACGGGGAGGGAATCGCTGAAGCTTTCTTT.

The rearrangement uses TRBV10-3 and TRBJ1-2; TRBD1 is a possible D gene (6 bases). This CDR3 is built from 15 residues. V was trimmed by 2 bases and J by 7 bases, leaving 17 bases between them. The germline gives CDR1 ENHRY, CDR2 SYGVKD. In DNA form, the CDR3 reads TGTGCCATCAGTGAGGAGCAGGGGCTGGTGAGTGGCTACACCTTC. The encoded protein is CAISEEQGLVSGYTF.